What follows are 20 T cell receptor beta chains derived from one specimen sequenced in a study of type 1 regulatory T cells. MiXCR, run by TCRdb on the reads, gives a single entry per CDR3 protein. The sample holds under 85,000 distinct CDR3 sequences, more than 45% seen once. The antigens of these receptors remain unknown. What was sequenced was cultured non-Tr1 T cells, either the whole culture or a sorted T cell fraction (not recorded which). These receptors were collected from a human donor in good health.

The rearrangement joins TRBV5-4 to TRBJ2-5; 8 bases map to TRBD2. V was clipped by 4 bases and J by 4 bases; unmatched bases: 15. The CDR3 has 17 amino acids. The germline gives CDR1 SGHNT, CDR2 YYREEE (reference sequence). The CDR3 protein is CASSPGGSGVRGETQYF. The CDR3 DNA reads TGTGCCAGCAGCCCGGGAGGTAGCGGGGTAAGGGGAGAGACCCAGTACTTC. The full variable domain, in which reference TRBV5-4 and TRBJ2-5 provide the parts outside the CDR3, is ETGVTQSPTHLIKTRGQQVTLRCSSQSGHNTVSWYQQALGQGPQFIFQYYREEENGRGNFPPRFSGLQFPNYSSELNVNALELDDSALYLCASSPGGSGVRGETQYFGPGTRLLVL.

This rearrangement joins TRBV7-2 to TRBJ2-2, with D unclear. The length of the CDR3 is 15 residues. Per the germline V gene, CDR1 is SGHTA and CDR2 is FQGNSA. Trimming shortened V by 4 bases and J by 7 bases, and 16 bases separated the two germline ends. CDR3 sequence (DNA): TGTGCCAGCAGCTCCAGGCCCCCCCCGGGCGGGGAGCTGTTTTTT. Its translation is CASSSRPPPGGELFF.

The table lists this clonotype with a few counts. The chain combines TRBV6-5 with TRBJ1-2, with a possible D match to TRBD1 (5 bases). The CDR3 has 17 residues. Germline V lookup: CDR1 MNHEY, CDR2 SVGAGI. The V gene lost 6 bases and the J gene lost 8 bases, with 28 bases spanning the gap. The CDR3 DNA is TGTGCCAGCAGATCCGACCGGGACGCCTTTACTCTGGGGGGCTACACCTTC. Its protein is CASRSDRDAFTLGGYTF.

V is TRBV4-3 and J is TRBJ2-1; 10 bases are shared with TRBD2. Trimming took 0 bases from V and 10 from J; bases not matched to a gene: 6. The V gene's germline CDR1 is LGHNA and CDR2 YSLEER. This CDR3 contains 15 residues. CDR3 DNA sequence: TGCGCCAGCAGCCAAGATTTTGAGCGGGGGGGGGAGCAGTTCTTC. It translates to CASSQDFERGGEQFF.

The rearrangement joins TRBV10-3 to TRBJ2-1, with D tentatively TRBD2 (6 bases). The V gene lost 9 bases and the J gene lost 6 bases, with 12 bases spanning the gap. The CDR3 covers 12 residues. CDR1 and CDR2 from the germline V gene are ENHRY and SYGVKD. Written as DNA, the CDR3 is TGTGCCATGGCGGGACGACCCAATGAGCAGTTCTTC. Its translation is CAMAGRPNEQFF.

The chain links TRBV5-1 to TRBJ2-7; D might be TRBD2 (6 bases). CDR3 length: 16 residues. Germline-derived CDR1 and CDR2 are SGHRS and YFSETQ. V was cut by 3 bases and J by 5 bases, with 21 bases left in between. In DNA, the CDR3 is TGCGCCAGCAGCTCTACGGCGGGGCAGGGCGGAGACGAGCAGTACTTC. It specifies CASSSTAGQGGDEQYF.

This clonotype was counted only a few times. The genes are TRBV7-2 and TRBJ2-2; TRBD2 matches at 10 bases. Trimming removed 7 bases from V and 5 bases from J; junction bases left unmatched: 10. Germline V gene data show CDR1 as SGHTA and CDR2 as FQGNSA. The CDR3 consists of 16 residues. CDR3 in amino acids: CASNGLAGAGTGELFF. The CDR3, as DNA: TGTGCCAGCAACGGGCTAGCGGGAGCAGGGACCGGGGAGCTGTTTTTT. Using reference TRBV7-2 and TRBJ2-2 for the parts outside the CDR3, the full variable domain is GAGVSQSPSNKVTEKGKDVELRCDPISGHTALYWYRQSLGQGLEFLIYFQGNSAPDKSGLPSDRFSAERTGGSVSTLTIQRTQQEDSAVYLCASNGLAGAGTGELFFGEGSRLTVL.

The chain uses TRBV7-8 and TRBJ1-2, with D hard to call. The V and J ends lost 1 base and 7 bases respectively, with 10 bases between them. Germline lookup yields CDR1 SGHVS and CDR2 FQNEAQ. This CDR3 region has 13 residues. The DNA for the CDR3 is TGTGCCAGCAGCTTAGATCTGGGCAGTGGCTACACCTTC. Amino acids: CASSLDLGSGYTF. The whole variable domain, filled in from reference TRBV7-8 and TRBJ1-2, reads GAGVSQSPRYKVAKRGQDVALRCDPISGHVSLFWYQQALGQGPEFLTYFQNEAQLDKSGLPSDRFFAERPEGSVSTLKIQRTQQEDSAVYLCASSLDLGSGYTFGSGTRLTVV.

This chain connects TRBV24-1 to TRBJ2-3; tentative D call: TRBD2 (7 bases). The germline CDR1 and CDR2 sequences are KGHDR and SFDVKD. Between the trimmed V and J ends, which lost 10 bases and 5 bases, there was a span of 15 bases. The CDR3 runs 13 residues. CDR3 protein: CATGGGGRDTQYF. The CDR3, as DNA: TGTGCCACAGGGGGGGGGGGCCGAGATACGCAGTATTTT.

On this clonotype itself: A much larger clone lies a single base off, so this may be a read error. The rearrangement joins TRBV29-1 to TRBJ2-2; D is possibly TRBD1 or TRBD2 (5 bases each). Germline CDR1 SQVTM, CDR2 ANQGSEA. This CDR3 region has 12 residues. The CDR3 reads CVRGDPPGELFF. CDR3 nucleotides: TGCGTGAGGGGCGACCCACCCGGGGAGCTGTTTTTT.

CDR3 region: CAWSVYYGSGTDTQYF. CDR3 bases: TGTGCCTGGAGTGTGTACTATGGCTCAGGCACAGATACGCAGTATTTT. The chain employs TRBV30 and TRBJ2-3; D not resolved. Between the trimmed V and J ends, which lost 0 bases and 1 base, there was a span of 14 bases. Looked up from germline, CDR1 is GTSNPN and CDR2 is SVGIG (reference sequence). This CDR3 contains 16 residues.

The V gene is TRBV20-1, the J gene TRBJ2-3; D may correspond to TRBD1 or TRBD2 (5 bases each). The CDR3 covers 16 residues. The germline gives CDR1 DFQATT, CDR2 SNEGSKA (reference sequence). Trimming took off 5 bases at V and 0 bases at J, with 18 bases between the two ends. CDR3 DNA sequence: TGCAGTGCTCCGTCCGGGGCGGTGAGTAGCACAGATACGCAGTATTTT. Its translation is CSAPSGAVSSTDTQYF.

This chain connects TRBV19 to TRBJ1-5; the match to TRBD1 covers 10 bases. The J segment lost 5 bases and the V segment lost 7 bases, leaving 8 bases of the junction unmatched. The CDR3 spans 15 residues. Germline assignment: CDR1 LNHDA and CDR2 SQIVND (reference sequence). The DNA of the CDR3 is TGTGCCAGTACTAGGACAGGGGGAACGTATCAGCCCCAGCATTTT. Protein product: CASTRTGGTYQPQHF.

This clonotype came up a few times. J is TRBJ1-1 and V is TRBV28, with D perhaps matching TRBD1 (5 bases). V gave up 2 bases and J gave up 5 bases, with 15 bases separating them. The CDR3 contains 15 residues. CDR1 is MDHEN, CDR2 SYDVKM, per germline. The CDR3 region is CASSLGEGVRTEAFF. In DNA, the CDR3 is TGTGCCAGCAGTTTAGGTGAAGGGGTAAGGACTGAAGCTTTCTTT.

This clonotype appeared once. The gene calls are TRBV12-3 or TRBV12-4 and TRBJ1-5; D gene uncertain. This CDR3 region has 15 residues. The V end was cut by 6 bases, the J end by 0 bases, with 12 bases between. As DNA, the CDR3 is TGTGCCAGCAGCCCCGGCGGGAATAGCAATCAGCCCCAGCATTTT. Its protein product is CASSPGGNSNQPQHF.

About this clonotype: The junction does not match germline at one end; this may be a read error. The CDR3 is CSAGDREKLFF. The CDR3 DNA sequence: TGCAGTGCTGGAGACAGGGAAAAACTGTTTTTT. The chain is built from TRBV20-1 and TRBJ1-4; TRBD1 might be the D (6 bases). Per germline, CDR1 DFQATT and CDR2 SNEGSKA (reference sequence). The CDR3 consists of 11 residues.

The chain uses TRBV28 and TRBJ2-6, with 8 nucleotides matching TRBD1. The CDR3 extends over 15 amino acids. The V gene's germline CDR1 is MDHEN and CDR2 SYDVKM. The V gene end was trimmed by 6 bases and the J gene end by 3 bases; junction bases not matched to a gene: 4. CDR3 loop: CASSSRGRGANVLTF. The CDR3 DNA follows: TGTGCCAGCAGCAGCAGGGGGCGTGGGGCCAACGTCCTGACTTTC.

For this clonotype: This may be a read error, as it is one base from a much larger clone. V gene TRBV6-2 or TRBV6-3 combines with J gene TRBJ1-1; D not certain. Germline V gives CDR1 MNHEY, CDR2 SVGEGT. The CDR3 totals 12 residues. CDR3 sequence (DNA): TGTACCACCTCGGGTCCATATACTGAAGCTTTCTTT. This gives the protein CTTSGPYTEAFF.

This CDR3 is CSADNTEAFF. The CDR3 region has the DNA TGCAGTGCAGATAACACTGAAGCTTTCTTT. This chain joins TRBV20-1 and TRBJ1-1; no definite D call. V shed 6 bases and J shed 2 bases, with 4 bases lying between them. The CDR3 length is 10 residues. The germline gives CDR1 DFQATT, CDR2 SNEGSKA (reference sequence).

The DNA of the CDR3 is TGTGCCAGCAGCGCCGGCCCGGGGCAGCTTTTCTACGAGCAGTACTTC. Translation: CASSAGPGQLFYEQYF. The V and J genes are TRBV7-2 and TRBJ2-7; D may be TRBD1 or TRBD2 (5 bases each). V lost 5 bases and J 3 bases, leaving 20 bases between the germline ends. CDR3 length: 16 residues. From germline, CDR1 is SGHTA and CDR2 FQGNSA.